This TCR beta chain was documented in a study of blood T cells in healthy people across ages. General observations from the study: In long-lived donors, naive CD4+ cell counts and diversity exceeded those of aged donors.

With each sample, at least 5.5 micrograms of total RNA were extracted. About this clonotype itself: Its antigen is not known.

A second PCR of 7 to 11 cycles used a sample-barcoded 5' primer and a J-beta primer mix. Via MiXCR, TCRdb re-called the 5' RACE reads, giving one row per CDR3 protein. The repertoire consists of 2 million or so distinct CDR3 sequences, with around half occurring once and the leading ten covering less than 2.5%. This CDR3 spans 15 amino acids. The ends were cut back, 6 bases at V and 2 bases at J, with 16 bases in the middle. CDR1 and CDR2 (germline): SNHLY, FYNNEI. The chain employs TRBV2 and TRBJ1-2; D is possibly TRBD1 (6 bases). The sample was blood. This TCR derives from a woman aged 40-49 years in good health. DNA of the CDR3: TGTGCCAGCAGCCCCGGGGGCACAGGGAACTATGGCTACACCTTC. Translating it yields CASSPGGTGNYGYTF.